The sample holds many counts of the clone carrying this T cell receptor (beta chain). The antigen remains unidentified. The data originate from a study of shared clonotypes between healthy human individuals. General study results and limits: Rarefaction indicated that sorted-subset sequencing remained incomplete although depth was large. Owing to a small donor count, the genetic and exposure-history diversity represented was limited.

Using immunoSEQ multiplex PCR, the repertoire was profiled, and TCRdb retains in-frame clones only, with some absent. The table has some 1,100,000 clones, approximately 78% seen once. The CDR3 has 15 residues. Germline-derived CDR1 and CDR2 are SGHAT and FQDESV (reference sequence). V was pared by 3 bases and J by 2 bases, with 14 bases between. This rearrangement joins TRBV11-1 to TRBJ2-7; no reliable D call. The receptor was isolated from a man aged 18 to 29 in good health. Some clones in this sample may be carry-over from other donors' samples. The sequenced sample consisted of memory CD4+ T cells from PBMCs. Subset specified: CD45RA-negative fraction. In nucleotides, the CDR3 is TGTGCCAGCAGCTTGTTTCGGCAGAATGCCTACGAGCAGTACTTC. Its translation is CASSLFRQNAYEQYF.